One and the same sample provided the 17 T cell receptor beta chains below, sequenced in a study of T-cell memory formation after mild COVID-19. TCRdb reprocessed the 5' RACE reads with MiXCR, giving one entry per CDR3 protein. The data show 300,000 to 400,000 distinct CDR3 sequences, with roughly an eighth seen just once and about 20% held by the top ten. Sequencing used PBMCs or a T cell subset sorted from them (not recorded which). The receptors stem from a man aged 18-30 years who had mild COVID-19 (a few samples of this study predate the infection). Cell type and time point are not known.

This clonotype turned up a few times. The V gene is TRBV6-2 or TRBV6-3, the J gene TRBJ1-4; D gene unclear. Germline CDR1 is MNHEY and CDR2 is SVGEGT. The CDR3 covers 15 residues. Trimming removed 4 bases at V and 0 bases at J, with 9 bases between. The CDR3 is CASSSVAPTNEKLFF. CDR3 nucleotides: TGTGCCAGCAGTTCGGTAGCACCAACTAATGAAAAACTGTTTTTT.

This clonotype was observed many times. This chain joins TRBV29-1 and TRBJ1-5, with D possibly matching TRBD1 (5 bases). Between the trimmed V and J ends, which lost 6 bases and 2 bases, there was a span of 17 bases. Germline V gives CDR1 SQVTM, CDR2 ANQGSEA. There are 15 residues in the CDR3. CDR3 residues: CSVGIGASGNQPQHF. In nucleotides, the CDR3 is TGCAGCGTCGGGATCGGGGCTTCGGGCAATCAGCCCCAGCATTTT.

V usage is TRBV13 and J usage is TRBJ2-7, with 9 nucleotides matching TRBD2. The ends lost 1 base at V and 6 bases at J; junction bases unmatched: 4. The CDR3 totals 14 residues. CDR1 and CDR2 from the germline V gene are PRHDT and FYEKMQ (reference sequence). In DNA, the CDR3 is TGTGCCAGCAGCTTAGAGCGGGGGGCCGTCGAGCAGTACTTC. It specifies CASSLERGAVEQYF.

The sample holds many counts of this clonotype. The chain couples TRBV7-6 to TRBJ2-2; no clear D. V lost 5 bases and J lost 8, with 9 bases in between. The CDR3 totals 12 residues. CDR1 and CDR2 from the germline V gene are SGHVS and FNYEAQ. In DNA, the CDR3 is TGTGCCAGCAGCCACCCTAGGGGGGAGCTGTTTTTT. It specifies CASSHPRGELFF.

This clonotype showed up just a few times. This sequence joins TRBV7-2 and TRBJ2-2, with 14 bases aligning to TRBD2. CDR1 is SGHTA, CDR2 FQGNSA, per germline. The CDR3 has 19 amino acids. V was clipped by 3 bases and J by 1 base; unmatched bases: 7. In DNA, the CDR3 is TGTGCCAGCAGCTTCCCGACTAGCGGGGGGGCCCTGAACACCGGGGAGCTGTTTTTT. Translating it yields CASSFPTSGGALNTGELFF.

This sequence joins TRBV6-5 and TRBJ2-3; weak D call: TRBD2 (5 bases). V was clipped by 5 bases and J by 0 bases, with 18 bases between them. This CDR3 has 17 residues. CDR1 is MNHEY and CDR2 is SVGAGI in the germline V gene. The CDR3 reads CASSTGLGETSTDTQYF. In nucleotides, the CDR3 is TGTGCCAGCAGTACTGGACTGGGAGAAACCAGCACAGATACGCAGTATTTT.

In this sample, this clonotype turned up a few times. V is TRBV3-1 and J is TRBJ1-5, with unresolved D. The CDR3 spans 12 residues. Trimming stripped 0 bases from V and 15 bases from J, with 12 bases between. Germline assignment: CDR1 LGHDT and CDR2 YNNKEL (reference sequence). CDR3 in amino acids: CASSQESGRLHF. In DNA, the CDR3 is TGTGCCAGCAGCCAAGAATCGGGAAGACTGCATTTT.

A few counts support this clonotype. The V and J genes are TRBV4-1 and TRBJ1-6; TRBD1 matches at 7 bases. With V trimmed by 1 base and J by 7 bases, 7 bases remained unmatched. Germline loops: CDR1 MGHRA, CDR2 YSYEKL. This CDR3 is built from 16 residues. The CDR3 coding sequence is TGCGCCAGCAGCCAAGTGACAGGGAGAGAGAATTCACCCCTCCACTTT. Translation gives CASSQVTGRENSPLHF.

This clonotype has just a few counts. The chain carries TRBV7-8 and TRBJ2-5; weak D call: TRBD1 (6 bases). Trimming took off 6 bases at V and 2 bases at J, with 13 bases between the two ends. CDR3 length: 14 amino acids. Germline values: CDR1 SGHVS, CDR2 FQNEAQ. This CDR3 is CASRGWTEQETQYF. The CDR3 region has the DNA TGTGCCAGCAGGGGATGGACAGAACAAGAGACCCAGTACTTC.

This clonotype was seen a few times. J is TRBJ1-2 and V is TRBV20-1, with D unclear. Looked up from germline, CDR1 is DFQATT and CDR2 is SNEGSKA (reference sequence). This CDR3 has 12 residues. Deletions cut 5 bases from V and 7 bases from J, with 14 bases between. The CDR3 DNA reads TGCAGTGCTCGGACTCTCTGGCTTGGCTACACCTTC. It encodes CSARTLWLGYTF.

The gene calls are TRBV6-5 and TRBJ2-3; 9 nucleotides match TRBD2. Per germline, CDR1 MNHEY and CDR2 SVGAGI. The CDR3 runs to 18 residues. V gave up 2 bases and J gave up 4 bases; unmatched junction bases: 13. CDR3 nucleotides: TGTGCCAGCAGTTACAGCCGGCCAGGCGGGGGGGTGTCAGATACGCAGTATTTT. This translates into CASSYSRPGGGVSDTQYF.

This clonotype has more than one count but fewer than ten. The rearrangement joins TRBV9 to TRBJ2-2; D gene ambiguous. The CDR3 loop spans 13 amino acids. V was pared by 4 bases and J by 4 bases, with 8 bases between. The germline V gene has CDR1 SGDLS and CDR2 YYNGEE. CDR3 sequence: CASSSWGTGELFF. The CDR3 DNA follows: TGTGCCAGCAGCTCGTGGGGCACCGGGGAGCTGTTTTTT. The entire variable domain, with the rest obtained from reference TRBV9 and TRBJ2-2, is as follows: DSGVTQTPKHLITATGQRVTLRCSPRSGDLSVYWYQQSLDQGLQFLIQYYNGEERAKGNILERFSAQQFPDLHSELNLSSLELGDSALYFCASSSWGTGELFFGEGSRLTVL.

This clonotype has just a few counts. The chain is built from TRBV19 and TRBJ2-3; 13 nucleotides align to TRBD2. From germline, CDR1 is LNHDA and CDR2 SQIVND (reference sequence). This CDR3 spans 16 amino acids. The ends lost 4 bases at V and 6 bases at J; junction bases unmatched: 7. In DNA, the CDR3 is TGTGCCAGTAGTACCGGACTAGCGGGGGAATCGGATACGCAGTATTTT. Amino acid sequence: CASSTGLAGESDTQYF. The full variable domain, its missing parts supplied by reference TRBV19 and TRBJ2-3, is DGGITQSPKYLFRKEGQNVTLSCEQNLNHDAMYWYRQDPGQGLRLIYYSQIVNDFQKGDIAEGYSVSREKKESFPLTVTSAQKNPTAFYLCASSTGLAGESDTQYFGPGTRLTVL.

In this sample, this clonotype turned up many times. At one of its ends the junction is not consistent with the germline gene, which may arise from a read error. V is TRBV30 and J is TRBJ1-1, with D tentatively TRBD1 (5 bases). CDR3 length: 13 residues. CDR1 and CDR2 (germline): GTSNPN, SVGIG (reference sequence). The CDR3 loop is CALGRGFGTEAFF. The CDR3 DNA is TGCGCTCTGGGGCGTGGTTTTGGGACTGAAGCTTTCTTT.

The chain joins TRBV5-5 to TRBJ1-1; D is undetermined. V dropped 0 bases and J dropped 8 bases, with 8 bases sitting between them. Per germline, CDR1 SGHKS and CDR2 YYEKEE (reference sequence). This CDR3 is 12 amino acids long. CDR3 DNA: TGTGCCAGCAGCTTGGCCCTGGGGGAAGCTTTCTTT. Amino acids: CASSLALGEAFF.

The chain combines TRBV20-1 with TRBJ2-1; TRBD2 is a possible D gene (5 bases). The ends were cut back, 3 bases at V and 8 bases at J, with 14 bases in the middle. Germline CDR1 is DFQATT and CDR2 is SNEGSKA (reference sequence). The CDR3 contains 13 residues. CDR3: CSARSPGSDEQFF. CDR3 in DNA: TGCAGTGCTAGGTCTCCGGGTAGCGATGAGCAGTTCTTC.

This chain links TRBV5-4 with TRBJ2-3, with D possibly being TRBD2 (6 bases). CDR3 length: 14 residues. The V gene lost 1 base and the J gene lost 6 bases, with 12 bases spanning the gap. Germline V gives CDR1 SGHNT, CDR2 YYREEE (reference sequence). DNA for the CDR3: TGTGCCAGCAGCTTGACTCGGGGGATGGATACGCAGTATTTT. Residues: CASSLTRGMDTQYF.